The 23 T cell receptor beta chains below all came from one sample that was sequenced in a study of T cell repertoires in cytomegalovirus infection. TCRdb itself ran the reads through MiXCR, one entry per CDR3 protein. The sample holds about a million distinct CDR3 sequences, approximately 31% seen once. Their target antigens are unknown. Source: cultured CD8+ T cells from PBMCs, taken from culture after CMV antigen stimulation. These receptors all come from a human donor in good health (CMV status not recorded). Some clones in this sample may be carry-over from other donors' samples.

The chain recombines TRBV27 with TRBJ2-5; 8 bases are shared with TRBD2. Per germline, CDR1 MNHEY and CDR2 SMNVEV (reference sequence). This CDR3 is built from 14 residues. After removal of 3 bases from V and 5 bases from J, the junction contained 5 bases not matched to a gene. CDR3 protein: CASSFSGDAETQYF. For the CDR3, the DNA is TGTGCCAGCAGTTTTAGCGGGGACGCGGAGACCCAGTACTTC.

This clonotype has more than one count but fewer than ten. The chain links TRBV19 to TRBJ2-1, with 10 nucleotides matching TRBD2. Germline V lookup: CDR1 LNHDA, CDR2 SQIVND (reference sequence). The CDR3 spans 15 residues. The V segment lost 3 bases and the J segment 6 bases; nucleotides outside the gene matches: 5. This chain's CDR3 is CASSIQGLAANEQFF. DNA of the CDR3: TGTGCCAGTAGTATCCAAGGACTAGCGGCCAATGAGCAGTTCTTC.

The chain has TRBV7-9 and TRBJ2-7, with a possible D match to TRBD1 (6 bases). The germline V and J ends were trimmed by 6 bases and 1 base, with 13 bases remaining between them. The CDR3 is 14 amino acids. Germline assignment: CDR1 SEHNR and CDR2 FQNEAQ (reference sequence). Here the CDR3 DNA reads TGTGCCAGCAGTAACAGGGCCGAATCCTACGAGCAGTACTTC. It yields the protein CASSNRAESYEQYF. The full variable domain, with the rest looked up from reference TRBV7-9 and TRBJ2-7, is DTGVSQNPRHKITKRGQNVTFRCDPISEHNRLYWYRQTLGQGPEFLTYFQNEAQLEKSRLLSDRFSAERPKGSFSTLEIQRTEQGDSAMYLCASSNRAESYEQYFGPGTRLTVT.

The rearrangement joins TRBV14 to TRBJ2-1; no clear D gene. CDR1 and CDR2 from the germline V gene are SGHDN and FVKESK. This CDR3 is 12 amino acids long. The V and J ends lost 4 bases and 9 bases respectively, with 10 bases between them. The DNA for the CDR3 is TGTGCCAGCAGCCTTCTCTTCGGTGAGCAGTTCTTC. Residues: CASSLLFGEQFF.

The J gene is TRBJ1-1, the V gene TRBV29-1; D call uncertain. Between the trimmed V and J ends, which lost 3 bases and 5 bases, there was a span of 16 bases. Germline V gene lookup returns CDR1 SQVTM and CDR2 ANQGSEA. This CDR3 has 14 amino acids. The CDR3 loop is CSVEMARTRTEAFF. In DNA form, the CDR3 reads TGCAGCGTTGAGATGGCTCGCACGAGAACTGAAGCTTTCTTT.

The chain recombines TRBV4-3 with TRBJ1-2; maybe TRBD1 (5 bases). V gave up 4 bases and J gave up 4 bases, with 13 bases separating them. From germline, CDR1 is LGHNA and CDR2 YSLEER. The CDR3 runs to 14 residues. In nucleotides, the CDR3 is TGCGCCAGCAGCCCACGGGGCACCTTCTATGGCTACACCTTC. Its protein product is CASSPRGTFYGYTF.

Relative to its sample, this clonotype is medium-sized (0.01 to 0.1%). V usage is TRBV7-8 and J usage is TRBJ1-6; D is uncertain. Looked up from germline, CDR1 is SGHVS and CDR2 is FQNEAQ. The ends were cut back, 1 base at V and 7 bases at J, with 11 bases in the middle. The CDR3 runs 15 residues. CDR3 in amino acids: CASSLVRSFNSPLHF. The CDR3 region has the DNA TGTGCCAGCAGCTTAGTGAGGAGCTTCAATTCACCCCTCCACTTT.

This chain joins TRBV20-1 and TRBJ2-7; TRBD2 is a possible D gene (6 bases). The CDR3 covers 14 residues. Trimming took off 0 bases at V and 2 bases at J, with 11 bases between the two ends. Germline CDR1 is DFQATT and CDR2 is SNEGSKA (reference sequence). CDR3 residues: CSAREAGKTYEQYF. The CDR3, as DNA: TGCAGTGCTAGAGAGGCGGGGAAAACCTACGAGCAGTACTTC.

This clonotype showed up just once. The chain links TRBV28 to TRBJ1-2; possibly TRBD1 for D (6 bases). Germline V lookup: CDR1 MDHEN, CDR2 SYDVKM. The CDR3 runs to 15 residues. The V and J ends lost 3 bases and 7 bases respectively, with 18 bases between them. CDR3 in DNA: TGTGCCAGCAGTTTGTTTAAGGGGGGCGGGAGTGGCTACACCTTC. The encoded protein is CASSLFKGGGSGYTF.

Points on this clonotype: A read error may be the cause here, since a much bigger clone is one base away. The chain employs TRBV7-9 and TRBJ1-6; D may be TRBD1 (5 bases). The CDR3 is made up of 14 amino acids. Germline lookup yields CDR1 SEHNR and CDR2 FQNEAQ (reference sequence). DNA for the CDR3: TGTGTCAGCAGCCCGACAGATTATAATTCACCCCTCCACTTT. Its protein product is CVSSPTDYNSPLHF.

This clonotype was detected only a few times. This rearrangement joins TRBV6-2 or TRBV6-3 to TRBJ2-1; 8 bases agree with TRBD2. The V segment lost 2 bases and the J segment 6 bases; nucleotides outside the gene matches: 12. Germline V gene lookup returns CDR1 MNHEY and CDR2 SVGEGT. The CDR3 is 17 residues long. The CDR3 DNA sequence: TGTGCCAGCAGTTACGCGGGGGGCGAGTCTCAATTCAATGAGCAGTTCTTC. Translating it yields CASSYAGGESQFNEQFF.

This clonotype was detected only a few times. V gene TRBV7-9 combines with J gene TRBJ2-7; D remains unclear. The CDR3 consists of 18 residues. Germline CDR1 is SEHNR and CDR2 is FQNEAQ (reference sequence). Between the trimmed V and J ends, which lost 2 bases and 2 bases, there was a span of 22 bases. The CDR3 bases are TGTGCCAGCAGCTTACCTAAGGTGCCCGCAGGAGAGACCTACGAGCAGTACTTC. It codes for CASSLPKVPAGETYEQYF.

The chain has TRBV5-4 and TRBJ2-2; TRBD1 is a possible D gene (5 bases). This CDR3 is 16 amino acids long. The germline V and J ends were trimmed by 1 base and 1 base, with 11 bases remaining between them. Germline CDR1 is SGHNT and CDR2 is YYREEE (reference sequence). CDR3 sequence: CASSLRREKNTGELFF. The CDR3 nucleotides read TGTGCCAGCAGCTTGCGCAGGGAAAAGAACACCGGGGAGCTGTTTTTT.

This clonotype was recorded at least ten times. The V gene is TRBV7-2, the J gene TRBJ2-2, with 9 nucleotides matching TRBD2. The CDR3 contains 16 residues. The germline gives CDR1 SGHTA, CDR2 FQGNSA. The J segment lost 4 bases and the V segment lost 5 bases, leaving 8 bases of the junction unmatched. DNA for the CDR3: TGTGCCAGCAGCCCTCTCGCGGGGGGGCCCACCGGGGAGCTGTTTTTT. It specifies CASSPLAGGPTGELFF.

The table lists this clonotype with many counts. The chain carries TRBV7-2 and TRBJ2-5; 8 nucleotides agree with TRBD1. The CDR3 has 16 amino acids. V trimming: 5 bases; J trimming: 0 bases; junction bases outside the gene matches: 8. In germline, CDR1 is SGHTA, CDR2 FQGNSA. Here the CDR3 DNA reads TGTGCCAGCAGCACCGGACAGGGTACCAACCAAGAGACCCAGTACTTC. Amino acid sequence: CASSTGQGTNQETQYF.

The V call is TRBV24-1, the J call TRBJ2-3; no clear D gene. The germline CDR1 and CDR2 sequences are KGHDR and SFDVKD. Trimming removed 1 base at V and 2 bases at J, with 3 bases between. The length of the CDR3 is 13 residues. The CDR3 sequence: CATSDFYTDTQYF. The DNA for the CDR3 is TGTGCCACCAGTGATTTCTACACAGATACGCAGTATTTT.

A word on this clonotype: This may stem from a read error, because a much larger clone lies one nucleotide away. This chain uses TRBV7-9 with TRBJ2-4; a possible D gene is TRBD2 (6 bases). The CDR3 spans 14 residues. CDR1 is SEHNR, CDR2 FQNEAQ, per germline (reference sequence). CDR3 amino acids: CANSPRDSGNIQYF. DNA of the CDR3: TGTGCCAACAGCCCCCGGGACTCAGGAAACATTCAGTACTTC.

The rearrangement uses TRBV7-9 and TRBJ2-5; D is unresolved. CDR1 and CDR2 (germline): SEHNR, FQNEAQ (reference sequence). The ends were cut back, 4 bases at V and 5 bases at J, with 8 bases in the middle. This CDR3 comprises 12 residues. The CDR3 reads CASSYARETQYF. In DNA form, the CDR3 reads TGTGCCAGCAGCTATGCCCGGGAGACCCAGTACTTC.

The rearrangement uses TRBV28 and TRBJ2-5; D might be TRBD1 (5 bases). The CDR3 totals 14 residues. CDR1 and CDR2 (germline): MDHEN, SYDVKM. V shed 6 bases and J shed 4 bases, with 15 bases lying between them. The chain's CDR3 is CASSQGSALETQYF. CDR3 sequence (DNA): TGTGCCAGCAGCCAGGGATCAGCCCTAGAGACCCAGTACTTC.

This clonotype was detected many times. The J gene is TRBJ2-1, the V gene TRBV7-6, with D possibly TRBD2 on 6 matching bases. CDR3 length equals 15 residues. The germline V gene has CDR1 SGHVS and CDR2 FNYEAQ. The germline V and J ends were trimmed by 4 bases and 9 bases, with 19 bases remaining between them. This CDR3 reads CASSSDYLGGAEQFF. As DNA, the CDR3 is TGTGCCAGCAGCTCGGACTACCTCGGCGGTGCTGAGCAGTTCTTC.

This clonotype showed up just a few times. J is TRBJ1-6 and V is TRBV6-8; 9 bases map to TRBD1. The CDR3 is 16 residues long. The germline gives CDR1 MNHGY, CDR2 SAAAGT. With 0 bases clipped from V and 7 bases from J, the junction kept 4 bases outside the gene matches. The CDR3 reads CASSYSQGQGNSPLHF. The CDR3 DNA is TGTGCCAGCAGTTACTCGCAAGGACAGGGGAATTCACCCCTCCACTTT.

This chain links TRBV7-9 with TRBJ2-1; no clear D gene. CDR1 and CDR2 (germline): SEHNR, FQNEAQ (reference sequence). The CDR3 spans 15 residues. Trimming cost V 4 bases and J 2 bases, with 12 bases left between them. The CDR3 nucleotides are TGTGCCAGCAGCTCCCCGGACCTGGCCTACAATGAGCAGTTCTTC. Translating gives CASSSPDLAYNEQFF.

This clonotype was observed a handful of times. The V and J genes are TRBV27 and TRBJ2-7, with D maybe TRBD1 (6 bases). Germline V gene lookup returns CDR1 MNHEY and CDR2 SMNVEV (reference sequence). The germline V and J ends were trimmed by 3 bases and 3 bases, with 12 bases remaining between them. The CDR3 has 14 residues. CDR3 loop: CASSFRYRDYEQYF. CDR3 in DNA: TGTGCCAGCAGTTTTAGATACAGGGACTACGAGCAGTACTTC.